Following are 17 T cell receptor beta chains from one sample sequenced in a study of a mutant IDH1 vaccine in newly diagnosed glioma. Generated by immunoSEQ multiplex PCR, the TCRdb table keeps only in-frame clones and is missing some. The table lists some 67,000 clones, around 80% of them singletons. Time point indicated: baseline, week 1 (first vaccination visit). Treatment of the sample: pre-vaccination baseline after standard-of-care therapy. This sample comprised peripheral blood mononuclear cells (PBMCs), obtained from a glioma patient treated with radiotherapy, temozolomide or both. Every receptor here comes from a woman between 18 and 29 years old with glioma. Some clones in this sample may be carry-over from other donors' samples.

The chain uses TRBV30 and TRBJ1-1, with D maybe TRBD1 (5 bases). The CDR3 contains 13 residues. The germline V and J ends were trimmed by 7 bases and 1 base, with 13 bases remaining between them. Germline V lookup: CDR1 GTSNPN, CDR2 SVGIG (reference sequence). The CDR3 here is CASPNTGNTEAFF. For the CDR3, the DNA is TGTGCCTCCCCCAACACAGGGAACACTGAAGCTTTCTTT.

The chain couples TRBV10-3 to TRBJ2-1; D remains unclear. CDR1 and CDR2 (germline): ENHRY, SYGVKD. Trimming removed 0 bases at V and 7 bases at J, with 7 bases between. The CDR3 covers 13 residues. The CDR3 sequence is CAISESRPNEQFF. The CDR3 DNA is TGTGCCATCAGTGAGTCAAGACCAAATGAGCAGTTCTTC.

This chain uses TRBV4-3 with TRBJ2-1; 7 bases line up with TRBD1. Germline V CDR1 and CDR2: LGHNA, YSLEER. There are 15 residues in the CDR3. The ends lost 0 bases at V and 5 bases at J; junction bases unmatched: 4. This CDR3 reads CASSQEGDRDNEQFF. CDR3 bases: TGCGCCAGCAGCCAAGAGGGGGACAGAGACAATGAGCAGTTCTTC.

This chain joins TRBV19 and TRBJ2-7; D not resolved. From germline, CDR1 is LNHDA and CDR2 SQIVND (reference sequence). The CDR3 is made up of 15 amino acids. V shed 0 bases and J shed 4 bases, with 13 bases lying between them. The CDR3 DNA reads as TGTGCCAGTAGTATAGAAGGGTCCCCTTTTTACGAGCAGTACTTC. This gives the protein CASSIEGSPFYEQYF. The full variable domain, its missing parts supplied by reference TRBV19 and TRBJ2-7, is DGGITQSPKYLFRKEGQNVTLSCEQNLNHDAMYWYRQDPGQGLRLIYYSQIVNDFQKGDIAEGYSVSREKKESFPLTVTSAQKNPTAFYLCASSIEGSPFYEQYFGPGTRLTVT.

This chain joins TRBV11-2 and TRBJ1-2, with TRBD1 identical over 7 bases. From germline, CDR1 is SGHAT and CDR2 FQNNGV. This CDR3 has 14 residues. Losses at the gene ends were 5 bases for V and 6 bases for J; bases not matched to a gene: 9. CDR3 sequence reads: CASSPRMTGNGYTF. For the CDR3, the DNA is TGTGCCAGCAGCCCCCGAATGACAGGGAATGGCTACACCTTC.

The chain employs TRBV7-8 and TRBJ2-7; unclear D gene. Germline loops: CDR1 SGHVS, CDR2 FQNEAQ. This CDR3 region has 13 residues. Trimming took off 0 bases at V and 3 bases at J, with 6 bases between the two ends. CDR3 in amino acids: CASSLAAVYEQYF. In nucleotides, the CDR3 is TGTGCCAGCAGCTTAGCGGCAGTCTACGAGCAGTACTTC.

The chain recombines TRBV5-1 with TRBJ1-1; 10 nucleotides line up with TRBD1. CDR3 length: 15 amino acids. Trimming cost V 0 bases and J 1 base; bases outside gene matches: 0. Germline values: CDR1 SGHRS, CDR2 YFSETQ. The CDR3 DNA is TGCGCCAGCAGCTTGGGACAGGGGGCGAACACTGAAGCTTTCTTT. Its translation: CASSLGQGANTEAFF.

The chain joins TRBV2 to TRBJ1-2, with unresolved D. The CDR3 consists of 13 residues. Germline V gene sequence: CDR1 SNHLY, CDR2 FYNNEI. V dropped 6 bases and J dropped 8 bases, with 16 bases sitting between them. CDR3 in DNA: TGTGCCAGCAGGACCGAGGTAGTTAAGGGCTACACCTTC. It yields the protein CASRTEVVKGYTF.

This chain connects TRBV19 to TRBJ2-1; TRBD1 is a possible D gene (6 bases). The germline V and J ends were trimmed by 10 bases and 7 bases, with 17 bases remaining between them. This CDR3 is 13 amino acids long. In germline, CDR1 is LNHDA, CDR2 SQIVND (reference sequence). The CDR3 DNA is TGTGCCACCGAACAGGGTCCTCCTAATGAGCAGTTCTTC. Translation gives CATEQGPPNEQFF.

The V call is TRBV12-5, the J call TRBJ2-3, with 7 positions matching TRBD1. CDR3 length: 14 residues. Germline lookup yields CDR1 LGHNT and CDR2 FRNRAP. V shed 6 bases and J 4 bases; nucleotides not matched to a gene: 7. CDR3 nucleotide sequence: TGTGCTAGTGGACACAGGGGAGTGGCAGATACGCAGTATTTT. Amino acid sequence: CASGHRGVADTQYF.

The gene calls are TRBV18 and TRBJ2-7, with TRBD1 as a possible D gene (6 bases). There are 14 residues in the CDR3. V was shortened by 2 bases and J by 5 bases, with 13 bases between the two germline ends. Germline V lookup: CDR1 KGHSH, CDR2 LQKENI. The CDR3 DNA is TGTGCCAGCTCACCATCAGGGGTTGGTGACGAGCAGTACTTC. Translation gives CASSPSGVGDEQYF.

In its sample, this clone was seen a few times. The chain employs TRBV6-5 and TRBJ2-5, with a tentative D call TRBD2 (7 bases). Trimming removed 0 bases at V and 9 bases at J, with 11 bases between. There are 13 residues in the CDR3. Germline V CDR1 and CDR2: MNHEY, SVGAGI. CDR3 in DNA: TGTGCCAGCAGTTACTCACGGGGGGCAGCCCAGTACTTC. As protein: CASSYSRGAAQYF.

The chain links TRBV5-6 to TRBJ2-7; D unclear. Per germline, CDR1 SGHDT and CDR2 YYEEEE. This CDR3 region has 13 residues. The ends were cut back, 0 bases at V and 2 bases at J, with 6 bases in the middle. DNA for the CDR3: TGTGCCAGCAGCTTGGAGAATACCTACGAGCAGTACTTC. Protein product: CASSLENTYEQYF.

The chain couples TRBV5-4 to TRBJ1-2; D is possibly TRBD1 (5 bases). The V and J ends lost 4 bases and 4 bases respectively, with 14 bases between them. Per the germline V gene, CDR1 is SGHNT and CDR2 is YYREEE (reference sequence). The CDR3 length is 14 residues. This CDR3 is CASSPSQGLYGYTF. In nucleotides, the CDR3 is TGTGCCAGCAGCCCAAGCCAGGGACTCTATGGCTACACCTTC.

V usage is TRBV10-1 and J usage is TRBJ2-3, with no clear D. V lost 3 bases and J lost 2, with 9 bases in between. Germline CDR1 WNHNN, CDR2 SYGVQD (reference sequence). The CDR3 is 14 residues long. The CDR3 sequence: CASSDPKDTDTQYF. The CDR3, as DNA: TGCGCCAGCAGTGATCCGAAAGACACAGATACGCAGTATTTT.

V usage is TRBV5-1 and J usage is TRBJ2-1; D is unresolved. Trimming took off 2 bases at V and 0 bases at J, with 6 bases between the two ends. The CDR3 loop spans 14 amino acids. Germline CDR1 SGHRS, CDR2 YFSETQ. The CDR3 is CASSFPSSYNEQFF. CDR3 in DNA: TGCGCCAGCAGCTTTCCTAGCTCCTACAATGAGCAGTTCTTC.

V is TRBV25-1 and J is TRBJ1-3; D ambiguous. The ends were cut back, 1 base at V and 0 bases at J, with 10 bases in the middle. The CDR3 consists of 16 residues. Germline CDR1 MGHDK, CDR2 SYGVNS. CDR3 region: CASSELWTDSGNTIYF. CDR3 in DNA: TGTGCCAGCAGTGAATTATGGACCGACTCTGGAAACACCATATATTTT.